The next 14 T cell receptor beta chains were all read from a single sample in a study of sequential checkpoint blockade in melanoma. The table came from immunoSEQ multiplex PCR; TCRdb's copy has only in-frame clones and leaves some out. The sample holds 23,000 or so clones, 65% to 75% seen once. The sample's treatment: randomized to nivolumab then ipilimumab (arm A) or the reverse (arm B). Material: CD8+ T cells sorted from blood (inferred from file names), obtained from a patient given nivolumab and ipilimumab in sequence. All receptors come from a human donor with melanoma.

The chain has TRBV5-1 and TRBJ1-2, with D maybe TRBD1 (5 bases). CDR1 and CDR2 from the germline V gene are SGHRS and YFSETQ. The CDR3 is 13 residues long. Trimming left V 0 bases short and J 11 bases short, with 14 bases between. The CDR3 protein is CASSLEGQGLYTF. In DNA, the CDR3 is TGCGCCAGCAGCTTGGAAGGACAAGGATTATACACCTTC.

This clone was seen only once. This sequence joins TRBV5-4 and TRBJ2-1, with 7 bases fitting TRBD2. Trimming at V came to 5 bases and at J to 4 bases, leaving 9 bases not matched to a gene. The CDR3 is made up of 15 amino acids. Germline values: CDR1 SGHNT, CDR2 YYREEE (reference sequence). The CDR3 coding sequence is TGTGCCAGCAGTTTGCGGGGGTCCCAGTACAATGAGCAGTTCTTC. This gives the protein CASSLRGSQYNEQFF. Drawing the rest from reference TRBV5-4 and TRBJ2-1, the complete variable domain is ETGVTQSPTHLIKTRGQQVTLRCSSQSGHNTVSWYQQALGQGPQFIFQYYREEENGRGNFPPRFSGLQFPNYSSELNVNALELDDSALYLCASSLRGSQYNEQFFGPGTRLTVL.

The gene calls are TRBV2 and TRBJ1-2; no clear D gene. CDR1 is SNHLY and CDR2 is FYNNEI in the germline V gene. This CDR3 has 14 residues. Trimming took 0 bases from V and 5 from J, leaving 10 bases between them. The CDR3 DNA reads TGTGCCAGCAGTGAAGCGGGCGCGGGATATGGCTACACCTTC. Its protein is CASSEAGAGYGYTF.

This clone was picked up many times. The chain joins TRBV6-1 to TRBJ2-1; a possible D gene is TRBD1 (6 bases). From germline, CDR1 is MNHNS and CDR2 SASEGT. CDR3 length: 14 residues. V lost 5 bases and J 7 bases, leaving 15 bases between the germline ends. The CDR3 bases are TGTGCCAGCAGTCCGACAGGCCCATGGAATGAGCAGTTCTTC. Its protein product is CASSPTGPWNEQFF.

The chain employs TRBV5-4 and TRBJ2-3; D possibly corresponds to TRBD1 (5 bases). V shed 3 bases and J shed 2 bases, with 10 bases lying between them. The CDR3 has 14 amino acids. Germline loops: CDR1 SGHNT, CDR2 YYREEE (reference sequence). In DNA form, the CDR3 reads TGTGCCAGCAGCTCCGACAGATACACAGATACGCAGTATTTT. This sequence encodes CASSSDRYTDTQYF.

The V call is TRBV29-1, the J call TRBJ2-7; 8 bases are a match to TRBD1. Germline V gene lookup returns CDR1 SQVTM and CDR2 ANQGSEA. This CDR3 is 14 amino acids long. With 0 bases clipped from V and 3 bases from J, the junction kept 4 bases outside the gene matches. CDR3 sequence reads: CSVEDGGQGYEQYF. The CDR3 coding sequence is TGCAGCGTTGAAGATGGCGGACAGGGCTACGAGCAGTACTTC.

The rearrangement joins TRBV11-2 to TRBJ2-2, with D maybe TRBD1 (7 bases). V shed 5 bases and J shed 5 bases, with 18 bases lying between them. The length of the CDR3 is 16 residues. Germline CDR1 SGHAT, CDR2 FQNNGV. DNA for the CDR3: TGTGCCAGCAGCCGGGGGACAGATGTTATTACCGGGGAGCTGTTTTTT. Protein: CASSRGTDVITGELFF.

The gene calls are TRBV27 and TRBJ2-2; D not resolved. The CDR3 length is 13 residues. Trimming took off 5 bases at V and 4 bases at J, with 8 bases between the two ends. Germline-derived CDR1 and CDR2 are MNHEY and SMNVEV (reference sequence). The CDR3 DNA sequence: TGTGCCAGCAGTCGGCGCGGCACCGGGGAGCTGTTTTTT. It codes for CASSRRGTGELFF.

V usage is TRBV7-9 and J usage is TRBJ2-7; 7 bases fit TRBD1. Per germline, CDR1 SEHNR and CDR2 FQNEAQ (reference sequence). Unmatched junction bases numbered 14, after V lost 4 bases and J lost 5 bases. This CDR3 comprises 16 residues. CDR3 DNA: TGTGCCAGCAGCTGCGTTACGGGACAGAGGTGCGACGAGCAGTACGTC. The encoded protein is CASSCVTGQRCDEQYV.

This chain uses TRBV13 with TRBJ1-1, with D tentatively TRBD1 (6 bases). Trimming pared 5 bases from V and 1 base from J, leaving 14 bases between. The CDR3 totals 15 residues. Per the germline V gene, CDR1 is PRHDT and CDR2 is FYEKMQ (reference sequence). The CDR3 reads CASSPSGHENTEAFF. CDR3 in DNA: TGTGCCAGCAGCCCGTCGGGACACGAGAACACTGAAGCTTTCTTT.

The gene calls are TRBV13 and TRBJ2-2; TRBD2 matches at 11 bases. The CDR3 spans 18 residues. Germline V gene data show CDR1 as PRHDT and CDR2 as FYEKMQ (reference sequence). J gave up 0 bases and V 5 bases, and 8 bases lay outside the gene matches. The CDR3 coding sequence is TGTGCCAGCAGCGAGGGACTAGCGGCCCTCGCGAACACCGGGGAGCTGTTTTTT. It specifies CASSEGLAALANTGELFF.

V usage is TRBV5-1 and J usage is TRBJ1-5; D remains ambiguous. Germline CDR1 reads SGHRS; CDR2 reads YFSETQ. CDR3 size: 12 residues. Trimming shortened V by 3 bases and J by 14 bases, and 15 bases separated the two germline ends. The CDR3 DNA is TGCGCCAGCAGCTGGGGAGGAGACTTCAAGCATTTT. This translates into CASSWGGDFKHF.

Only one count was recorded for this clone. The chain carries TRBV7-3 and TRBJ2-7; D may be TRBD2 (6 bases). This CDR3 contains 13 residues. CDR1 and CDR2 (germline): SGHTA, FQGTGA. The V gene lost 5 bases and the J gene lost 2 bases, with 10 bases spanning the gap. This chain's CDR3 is CASSAGPAYEQYF. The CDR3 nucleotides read TGTGCCAGCAGCGCGGGACCGGCCTACGAGCAGTACTTC.

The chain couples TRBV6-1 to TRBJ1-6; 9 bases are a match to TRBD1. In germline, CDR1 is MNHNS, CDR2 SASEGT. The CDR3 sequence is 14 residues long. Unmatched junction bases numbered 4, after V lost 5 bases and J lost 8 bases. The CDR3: CASSLQGAYSPLHF. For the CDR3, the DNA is TGTGCCAGCAGTTTACAGGGGGCTTATTCACCCCTCCACTTT.